These 15 T cell receptor beta chains came from one sample sequenced in a study of response to subunit inactivated influenza vaccine. TCRdb analysed the RT-PCR reads with MiXCR anew, one entry per CDR3 protein. The sample has over 750,000 distinct CDR3 sequences, roughly 20% seen once. The sample consisted of PBMCs from blood, taken about 5 days after vaccination. The receptors here all came from a man between 45 and 60 years old who received an inactivated influenza vaccine.

V usage is TRBV20-1 and J usage is TRBJ2-3, with TRBD2 identical over 9 bases. The CDR3 covers 16 residues. V dropped 5 bases and J dropped 3; count of bases not matched to a gene: 12. The V gene's germline CDR1 is DFQATT and CDR2 SNEGSKA (reference sequence). The CDR3 DNA reads TGCAGTGCTTCTCATTGGGAGACTAGCGGAACAGATACGCAGTATTTT. Translating gives CSASHWETSGTDTQYF.

This clonotype has a single count. This rearrangement joins TRBV3-1 to TRBJ2-7, with 8 bases fitting TRBD2. CDR1 is LGHDT, CDR2 YNNKEL, per germline (reference sequence). Germline trimming cut 4 bases from V and 0 bases from J; bases unmatched to any gene: 5. The CDR3 extends over 15 amino acids. The DNA for the CDR3 is TGTGCCAGCAGCCCCGGGGGGGGGGTCTCCTACGAGCAGTACTTC. Translation gives CASSPGGGVSYEQYF.

This clonotype was counted many times. This sequence joins TRBV20-1 and TRBJ2-1, with 10 bases that match TRBD2. The CDR3 spans 18 residues. CDR1 is DFQATT and CDR2 is SNEGSKA in the germline V gene (reference sequence). The trim removed 4 bases at V and 7 bases at J, leaving 19 bases unmatched. The CDR3 coding sequence is TGCAGTGCTACCTCCGTATGGGGAAGCGGGAGGGGCGGGAATGAGCAGTTCTTC. Protein sequence: CSATSVWGSGRGGNEQFF.

This clonotype was recorded a few times. V gene TRBV20-1 combines with J gene TRBJ2-7; 8 bases fit TRBD1. The CDR3 totals 16 residues. CDR1 and CDR2 (germline): DFQATT, SNEGSKA (reference sequence). Trimming cost V 2 bases and J 2 bases; bases outside gene matches: 11. CDR3 protein: CSARLPTGVTTYEQYF. Here the CDR3 DNA reads TGCAGTGCTAGACTTCCGACAGGGGTGACCACCTACGAGCAGTACTTC.

This clonotype was counted ten times or more. The chain uses TRBV28 and TRBJ2-7, with TRBD2 matching over 7 bases. The CDR3 loop spans 17 amino acids. Trimming at V came to 5 bases and at J to 2 bases, leaving 15 bases not matched to a gene. CDR1 and CDR2 (germline): MDHEN, SYDVKM. CDR3 sequence (DNA): TGTGCCAGCAGTGGGAACCGAGCCGGGACTACGCCCTACGAGCAGTACTTC. As protein: CASSGNRAGTTPYEQYF.

The V gene is TRBV12-3 or TRBV12-4, the J gene TRBJ1-5, with 8 bases that match TRBD1. The CDR3 has 16 amino acids. V shed 3 bases, J shed 3 bases, and the junction held 7 bases outside the gene matches. CDR3 sequence reads: CASSFSRTGINQPQHF. The CDR3, as DNA: TGTGCCAGCAGTTTTTCGAGGACAGGGATCAATCAGCCCCAGCATTTT.

The genes are TRBV6-5 and TRBJ1-2; D not certain. With 7 bases removed from V and 1 base from J, the gap between germline ends came to 7 bases. CDR3 length: 12 residues. Germline V gene data show CDR1 as MNHEY and CDR2 as SVGAGI. DNA for the CDR3: TGTGCCAGCATTGGTGGTAACTATGGCTACACCTTC. Amino acids: CASIGGNYGYTF.

The CDR3 loop reads CASSSRRGEDSYEQYF. For the CDR3, the DNA is TGTGCCAGCAGTTCACGGAGGGGTGAAGACTCCTACGAGCAGTACTTC. The chain recombines TRBV6-2 or TRBV6-3 with TRBJ2-7, with D possibly TRBD2 on 6 matching bases. The CDR3 has 16 residues. Germline CDR1 reads MNHEY; CDR2 reads SVGEGT. Trimming removed 4 bases from V and 0 bases from J, with 16 bases in between.

This clonotype came up a few times. V and J are TRBV5-1 and TRBJ2-2; D uncertain. Between the trimmed V and J ends, which lost 1 base and 2 bases, there was a span of 12 bases. There are 16 residues in the CDR3. Germline assignment: CDR1 SGHRS and CDR2 YFSETQ. The CDR3 DNA is TGCGCCAGCAGCTTGTTAGGGCCCACCAACACCGGGGAGCTGTTTTTT. It yields the protein CASSLLGPTNTGELFF.

This chain joins TRBV2 and TRBJ1-5; no clear D. There are 14 residues in the CDR3. V lost 3 bases, J lost 3 bases, and 9 bases lay in between. Germline V CDR1 and CDR2: SNHLY, FYNNEI. CDR3 amino acids: CASSDSTTNQPQHF. The CDR3 nucleotides read TGTGCCAGCAGTGACTCGACCACCAATCAGCCCCAGCATTTT.

This clonotype was observed a few times. The CDR3 loop reads CASITSREQYF. CDR3 nucleotide sequence: TGTGCCAGCATTACCTCTAGGGAGCAGTACTTC. V gene TRBV6-2 or TRBV6-3 combines with J gene TRBJ2-7; no reliable D call. This CDR3 contains 11 residues. Germline V lookup: CDR1 MNHEY, CDR2 SVGEGT. V gave up 7 bases and J gave up 7 bases, with 11 bases separating them.

Ten or more counts support this clonotype. The chain couples TRBV12-3 or TRBV12-4 to TRBJ2-1; 8 nucleotides line up with TRBD2. The CDR3 has 14 residues. The ends lost 7 bases at V and 7 bases at J; junction bases unmatched: 9. The CDR3 loop reads CASTAGLDLNEQFF. The CDR3 DNA reads as TGTGCCAGCACCGCGGGACTAGACTTAAATGAGCAGTTCTTC.

In this sample, this clonotype turned up a few times. The chain has TRBV28 and TRBJ2-5; 7 bases are shared with TRBD1. Germline CDR1 is MDHEN and CDR2 is SYDVKM. J gave up 7 bases and V 4 bases, and 9 bases lay outside the gene matches. This CDR3 spans 14 amino acids. The CDR3 sequence: CASSSGQDLRTQYF. DNA for the CDR3: TGTGCCAGCAGTTCCGGACAGGATCTCCGGACCCAGTACTTC.

The genes are TRBV9 and TRBJ2-1; perhaps TRBD2 as D (5 bases). The CDR3 covers 15 residues. CDR1 is SGDLS and CDR2 is YYNGEE in the germline V gene. V lost 4 bases to trimming and J lost 0 bases, with 11 bases between them. In DNA form, the CDR3 reads TGTGCCAGCAGCTCAGGAGGAACCTCCTACAATGAGCAGTTCTTC. Translating gives CASSSGGTSYNEQFF.

The CDR3 loop reads CSARVFANEQFF. The DNA of the CDR3 is TGCAGTGCTAGAGTCTTTGCGAATGAGCAGTTCTTC. The V and J genes are TRBV20-1 and TRBJ2-1; no clear D. V was clipped by 1 base and J by 7 bases, with 8 bases between them. Germline lookup yields CDR1 DFQATT and CDR2 SNEGSKA (reference sequence). The CDR3 totals 12 residues.